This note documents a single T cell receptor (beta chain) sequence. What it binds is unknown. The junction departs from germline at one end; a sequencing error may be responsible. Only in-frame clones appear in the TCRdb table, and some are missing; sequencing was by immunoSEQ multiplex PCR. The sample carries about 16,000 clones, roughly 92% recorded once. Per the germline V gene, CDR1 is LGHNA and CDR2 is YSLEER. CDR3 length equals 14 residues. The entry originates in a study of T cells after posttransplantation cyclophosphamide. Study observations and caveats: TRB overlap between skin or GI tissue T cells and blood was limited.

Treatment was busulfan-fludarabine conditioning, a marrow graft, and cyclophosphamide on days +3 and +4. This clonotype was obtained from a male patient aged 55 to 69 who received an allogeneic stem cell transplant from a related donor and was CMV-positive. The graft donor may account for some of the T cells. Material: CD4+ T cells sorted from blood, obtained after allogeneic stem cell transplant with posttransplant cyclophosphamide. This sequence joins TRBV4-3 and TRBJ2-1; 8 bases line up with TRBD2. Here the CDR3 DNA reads TGCGCCAGCAGCCAAGGCGGGGACTACCTCGGGGGGGTCTTC. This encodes CASSQGGDYLGGVF.